The 13 T cell receptor beta chains in this list originate from one sample, sequenced in a study of beta chain features in type 1 diabetes. All of the isolated RNA was reverse transcribed, so expressed TCRB transcripts were sequenced. Here immunoSEQ multiplex PCR was the method, and the copy in TCRdb shows in-frame clones only, minus some. Of 300,000 or so clones listed, roughly 8% are singletons. Sequenced input: central memory CD4+ T cells from blood. Receptors originate from a woman in her late teens or twenties in good health.

The chain recombines TRBV5-1 with TRBJ2-3, with 8 bases that match TRBD2. Trimming took 3 bases from V and 0 from J; bases not matched to a gene: 3. Looked up from germline, CDR1 is SGHRS and CDR2 is YFSETQ. The CDR3 is 15 amino acids. DNA for the CDR3: TGCGCCAGCAGCTGGCGGGGGGAGAGCACAGATACGCAGTATTTT. Its protein is CASSWRGESTDTQYF.

The chain couples TRBV2 to TRBJ2-7; no definite D call. Germline loops: CDR1 SNHLY, CDR2 FYNNEI. Trimming shortened V by 6 bases and J by 1 base, and 13 bases separated the two germline ends. This CDR3 has 14 amino acids. DNA for the CDR3: TGTGCCAGCAGGATGGACGTCTATTCCTACGAGCAGTACTTC. This encodes CASRMDVYSYEQYF.

The sample holds a few counts of this clone. J is TRBJ2-1 and V is TRBV4-2; 12 bases are a match to TRBD2. V trimming: 6 bases; J trimming: 6 bases; junction bases outside the gene matches: 6. CDR1 and CDR2 (germline): LGHNA, YNFKEQ. CDR3 length equals 15 residues. CDR3 nucleotides: TGTGCCAGCAGTCCTACTAGCGGGAGGTTCAATGAGCAGTTCTTC. Amino acids: CASSPTSGRFNEQFF.

The chain couples TRBV19 to TRBJ2-7; 8 positions agree with TRBD2. With 0 bases clipped from V and 5 bases from J, the junction kept 9 bases outside the gene matches. Germline V CDR1 and CDR2: LNHDA, SQIVND (reference sequence). The CDR3 sequence is 16 residues long. CDR3 bases: TGTGCCAGTAGTATAGATAGAAGCGGGAGTTTGAACGAGCAGTACTTC. The encoded protein is CASSIDRSGSLNEQYF.

This chain uses TRBV18 with TRBJ2-7; TRBD1 is a possible D gene (5 bases). The CDR3 covers 14 residues. Germline V CDR1 and CDR2: KGHSH, LQKENI. V was clipped by 3 bases and J by 3 bases, with 12 bases between them. The CDR3 DNA sequence: TGTGCCAGCTCACCCCCTGGCAGGGACTACGAGCAGTACTTC. It translates to CASSPPGRDYEQYF.

This clone was picked up one time. The chain has TRBV7-9 and TRBJ2-5; 9 positions match TRBD2. The junction had 6 bases not matched to a gene; V was cut back by 5 bases and J by 5 bases. The germline V gene has CDR1 SEHNR and CDR2 FQNEAQ (reference sequence). The CDR3 has 14 residues. The CDR3: CASSRGLAEETQYF. The CDR3 region has the DNA TGTGCCAGCAGCCGGGGACTAGCTGAGGAGACCCAGTACTTC.

The gene calls are TRBV18 and TRBJ2-3; D is undetermined. This CDR3 comprises 13 residues. V lost 1 base, J lost 6 bases, and 8 bases lay in between. Germline V gene lookup returns CDR1 KGHSH and CDR2 LQKENI. The CDR3 is CASSPLSRDTQYF. CDR3 nucleotide sequence: TGTGCCAGCTCACCACTTAGTCGGGATACGCAGTATTTT. Complete variable domain (other parts from reference TRBV18 and TRBJ2-3): NAGVMQNPRHLVRRRGQEARLRCSPMKGHSHVYWYRQLPEEGLKFMVYLQKENIIDESGMPKERFSAEFPKEGPSILRIQQVVRGDSAAYFCASSPLSRDTQYFGPGTRLTVL.

This clone has a count of ten or more. The chain couples TRBV7-3 to TRBJ2-5; maybe TRBD2 (5 bases). Germline V gene data show CDR1 as SGHTA and CDR2 as FQGTGA. The CDR3 runs to 14 residues. V lost 5 bases and J 1 base, leaving 11 bases between the germline ends. CDR3 in DNA: TGTGCCAGCAGCCCCGGGATGTCCCAAGAGACCCAGTACTTC. This translates into CASSPGMSQETQYF.

This chain joins TRBV7-8 and TRBJ2-2; D gene unclear. V was pared by 7 bases and J by 1 base, with 16 bases between. Germline V CDR1 and CDR2: SGHVS, FQNEAQ. The CDR3 has 16 residues. The CDR3 region is CASIKHGQKNTGELFF. Here the CDR3 DNA reads TGTGCCAGCATAAAACACGGGCAGAAGAACACCGGGGAGCTGTTTTTT.

This chain joins TRBV19 and TRBJ1-1, with 7 bases fitting TRBD1. The germline V gene encodes CDR1 LNHDA and CDR2 SQIVND (reference sequence). This CDR3 region has 14 residues. Trimming cost V 6 bases and J 1 base; bases outside gene matches: 5. This CDR3 is CASRLQGRNTEAFF. CDR3 DNA: TGTGCCAGTAGGCTACAGGGGCGGAACACTGAAGCTTTCTTT.

This clone was seen a handful of times. The chain combines TRBV10-3 with TRBJ1-3; D is perhaps TRBD1 (5 bases). Germline CDR1 and CDR2: ENHRY and SYGVKD. V dropped 3 bases and J dropped 3 bases, with 6 bases sitting between them. The CDR3 runs to 13 residues. The CDR3 region is CAISDQGGNTIYF. As DNA, the CDR3 is TGTGCCATCAGTGACCAGGGTGGAAACACCATATATTTT.

This clone was detected only a few times. This may be a read error, as it is one base from a much larger clone. V usage is TRBV10-3 and J usage is TRBJ2-1; D is possibly TRBD1 (6 bases). Germline CDR1 reads ENHRY; CDR2 reads SYGVKD. CDR3 length: 12 residues. The V end was cut by 9 bases, the J end by 6 bases, with 12 bases between. The CDR3 region has the DNA TGTGCCATACAGGGCGCGGGCAATGAGCAGTTCTTC. It translates to CAIQGAGNEQFF.

In nucleotides, the CDR3 is TGTGCCAGCAGCTCCCCTGGACAGGGGGTGTATAATGGCTACACCTTC. This translates into CASSSPGQGVYNGYTF. The V gene is TRBV11-2, the J gene TRBJ1-2; 10 bases align to TRBD1. The CDR3 is 16 residues long. Unmatched junction bases numbered 11, after V lost 4 bases and J lost 6 bases. The V gene's germline CDR1 is SGHAT and CDR2 FQNNGV.